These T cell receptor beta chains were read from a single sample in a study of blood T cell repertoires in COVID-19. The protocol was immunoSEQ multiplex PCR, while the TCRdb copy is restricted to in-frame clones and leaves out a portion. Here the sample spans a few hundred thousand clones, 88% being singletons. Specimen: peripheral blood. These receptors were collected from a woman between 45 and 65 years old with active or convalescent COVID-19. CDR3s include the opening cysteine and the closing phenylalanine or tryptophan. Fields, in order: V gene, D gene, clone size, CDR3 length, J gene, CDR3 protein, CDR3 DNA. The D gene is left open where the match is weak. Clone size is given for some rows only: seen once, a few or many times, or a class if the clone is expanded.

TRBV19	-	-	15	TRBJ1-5	CASSIRTDSNQPQHF	TGTGCCAGTAGTATTCGGACAGATAGCAATCAGCCCCAGCATTTT
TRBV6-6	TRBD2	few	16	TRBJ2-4	CASITGGLDGKNIQYF	TGTGCCAGCATCACGGGGGGGCTTGATGGCAAAAACATTCAGTACTTC
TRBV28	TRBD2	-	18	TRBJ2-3	CASSLRSGGLPSTDTQYF	TGTGCCAGCAGCCTTCGGAGCGGGGGGCTACCTAGCACAGATACGCAGTATTTT
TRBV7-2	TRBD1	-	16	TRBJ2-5	CASSSRTGGVGRTQYF	TGTGCCAGCAGCTCCAGGACAGGGGGCGTGGGACGGACCCAGTACTTC
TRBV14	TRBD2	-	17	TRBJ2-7	CASSHSLSASGPYEQYF	TGTGCCAGCAGCCATTCTCTCTCGGCTAGCGGACCCTACGAGCAGTACTTC
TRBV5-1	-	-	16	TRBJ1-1	CASSSNYNRLNTEAFF	TGCGCCAGCAGCTCGAATTACAATCGTTTGAACACTGAAGCTTTCTTT
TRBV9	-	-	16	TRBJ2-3	CASSAVAAPSTDTQYF	TGTGCCAGCAGCGCAGTAGCGGCCCCTAGCACAGATACGCAGTATTTT
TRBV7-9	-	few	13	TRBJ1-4	CASSPRPGNKLFF	TGTGCCAGCAGCCCCCGCCCGGGAAATAAACTGTTTTTT
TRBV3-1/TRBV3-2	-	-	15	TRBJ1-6	CASSQGAQGNSPLHF	TGTGCCAGCAGCCAAGGGGCACAGGGCAATTCACCCCTCCACTTT
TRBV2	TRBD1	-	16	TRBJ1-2	CASSEGRRTGGYGYTF	TGTGCCAGCAGTGAAGGGCGGCGGACAGGGGGCTATGGCTACACCTTC
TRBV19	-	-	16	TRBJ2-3	CASSIRDSKSTDTQYF	TGTGCCAGTAGTATAAGAGACAGCAAAAGCACAGATACGCAGTATTTT
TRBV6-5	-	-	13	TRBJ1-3	CASNWEGGYTIYF	TGTGCCAGCAATTGGGAGGGCGGGTACACCATATATTTT
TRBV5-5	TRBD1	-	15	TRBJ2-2	CASSSTGGGTGELFF	TGTGCCAGCAGCTCGACAGGGGGAGGGACCGGGGAGCTGTTTTTT
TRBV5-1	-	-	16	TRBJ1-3	CASSLEAPGSGNTIYF	TGCGCCAGCAGCTTGGAAGCTCCCGGCTCTGGAAACACCATATATTTT
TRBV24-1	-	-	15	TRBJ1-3	CATSDSQGSGNTIYF	TGTGCCACCAGTGATTCGCAGGGCTCTGGAAACACCATATATTTT
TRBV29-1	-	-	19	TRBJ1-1	CSVEFGKTVSTPLNTEAFF	TGCAGCGTTGAATTTGGGAAGACAGTTTCTACCCCCCTGAACACTGAAGCTTTCTTT
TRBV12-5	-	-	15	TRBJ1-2	CASGSGGQLLNRYTF	TGTGCTAGTGGTTCCGGCGGACAGCTGCTTAATCGCTACACCTTC
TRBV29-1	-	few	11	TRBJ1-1	CSVRGNTEAFF	TGCAGCGTTAGGGGGAACACTGAAGCTTTCTTT
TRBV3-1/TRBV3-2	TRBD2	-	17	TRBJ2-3	CASSRVSGGARTDTQYF	TGTGCCAGCAGCCGAGTTAGCGGGGGGGCTCGTACAGATACGCAGTATTTT
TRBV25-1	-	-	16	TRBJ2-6	CASSGAGSSGANVLTF	TGTGCCAGCAGTGGGGCGGGCTCCTCTGGGGCCAACGTCCTGACTTTC
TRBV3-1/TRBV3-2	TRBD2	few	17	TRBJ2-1	CASSHLPGLDSGNEQFF	TGTGCCAGCAGCCACCTACCGGGACTAGACAGTGGCAATGAGCAGTTCTTC
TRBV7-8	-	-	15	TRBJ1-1	CASSFGAGGITEAFF	TGTGCCAGCAGCTTTGGAGCGGGGGGGATCACTGAAGCTTTCTTT
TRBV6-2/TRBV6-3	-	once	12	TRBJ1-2	CASSPPAHGYTF	TGTGCCAGCAGTCCCCCCGCGCATGGCTACACCTTC
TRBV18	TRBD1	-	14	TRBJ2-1	CASSPPTGGYEQFF	TGTGCCAGCTCACCACCAACAGGGGGCTATGAGCAGTTCTTC
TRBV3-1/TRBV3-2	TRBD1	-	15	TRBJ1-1	CASSHHLTGTVAAFF	TGTGCCAGCAGCCACCACCTCACCGGGACAGTGGCAGCTTTCTTT
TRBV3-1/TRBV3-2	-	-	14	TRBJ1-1	CASSQVSGNTEAFF	TGTGCCAGCAGCCAAGTCTCCGGGAACACTGAAGCTTTCTTT
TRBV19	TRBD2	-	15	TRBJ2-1	CASSRGGSSYNEQFF	TGTGCCAGTAGTCGTGGCGGGAGCTCCTACAATGAGCAGTTCTTC
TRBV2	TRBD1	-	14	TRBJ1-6	CASRTRQGASPLHF	TGTGCCAGCAGAACCAGACAGGGGGCTTCACCCCTCCACTTT
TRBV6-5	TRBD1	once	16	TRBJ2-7	CASSYSSGTGGREQYF	TGTGCCAGCAGTTACTCGAGCGGGACAGGGGGCAGAGAGCAGTACTTC
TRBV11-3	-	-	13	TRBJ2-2	CASSSVNTGELFF	TGTGCCAGCAGCTCGGTAAACACCGGGGAGCTGTTTTTT
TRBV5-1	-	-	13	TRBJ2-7	CASSWFDRNEQYF	TGCGCCAGCAGCTGGTTCGACAGGAACGAGCAGTACTTC
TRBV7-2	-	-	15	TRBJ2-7	CASSKRGISGNEQYF	TGTGCCAGCAGCAAACGGGGGATATCAGGAAACGAGCAGTACTTC
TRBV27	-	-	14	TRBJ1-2	CASSLSAGNDGYTF	TGTGCCAGCAGTTTATCCGCAGGGAACGATGGCTACACCTTC
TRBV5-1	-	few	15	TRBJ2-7	CASSVTGPVAYEQYF	TGCGCCAGCAGCGTTACAGGGCCAGTCGCCTACGAGCAGTACTTC
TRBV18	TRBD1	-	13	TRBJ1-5	CASSKDRNQPQHF	TGTGCCAGCTCCAAGGACAGGAATCAGCCCCAGCATTTT
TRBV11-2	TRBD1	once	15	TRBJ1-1	CASSLGDRVTLEAFF	TGTGCCAGCAGCTTAGGGGACAGGGTAACCCTTGAAGCTTTCTTT